The 23 T cell receptor beta chains below all came from one sample that was sequenced in a study of CD8 T cells in Susac syndrome. Random hexamers were used to reverse transcribe an amount of roughly 0.5 to 1 ug RNA. MiXCR was run by TCRdb on the immunoSEQ multiplex PCR reads, yielding one entry per CDR3 protein. The data contain roughly 200,000 distinct CDR3 sequences, 85% to 95% of them seen just once; the ten biggest clones take up approximately 0.094%. The source material was CD4+ T cells from PBMCs. The receptors originated from a human donor in good health.

The chain carries TRBV20-1 and TRBJ2-7, with 8 bases that match TRBD2. CDR3 length: 15 amino acids. Per the germline V gene, CDR1 is DFQATT and CDR2 is SNEGSKA (reference sequence). Trimming took 5 bases from V and 5 from J; bases not matched to a gene: 14. The CDR3 sequence is CSAPSMGLVTNEQYF. The DNA for the CDR3 is TGCAGTGCTCCGAGTATGGGACTAGTTACGAACGAGCAGTACTTC.

The V call is TRBV7-9, the J call TRBJ2-5; possibly TRBD2 for D (7 bases). CDR3 size: 17 residues. CDR1 and CDR2 (germline): SEHNR, FQNEAQ (reference sequence). V was cut by 5 bases and J by 5 bases, with 24 bases left in between. CDR3 protein: CASSAVRGAPVGETQYF. The CDR3 DNA sequence: TGTGCCAGCAGCGCCGTTCGGGGGGCGCCCGTGGGGGAGACCCAGTACTTC.

The chain joins TRBV20-1 to TRBJ1-2; tentatively, D is TRBD1 (6 bases). V lost 6 bases, J lost 0 bases, and 17 bases lay in between. The CDR3 has 15 amino acids. Germline CDR1 is DFQATT and CDR2 is SNEGSKA (reference sequence). CDR3 sequence: CSAKGGAGTNYGYTF. The DNA of the CDR3 is TGCAGTGCCAAAGGGGGGGCAGGGACTAACTATGGCTACACCTTC.

This chain joins TRBV29-1 and TRBJ1-1; possibly TRBD1 for D (5 bases). CDR1 is SQVTM, CDR2 ANQGSEA, per germline. Trimming took 6 bases from V and 0 from J, leaving 11 bases between them. The CDR3 length is 13 residues. The CDR3 here is CSVREVMNTEAFF. The DNA for the CDR3 is TGCAGCGTCAGGGAGGTAATGAACACTGAAGCTTTCTTT.

CDR3 loop: CASSLGLPSSYNSPLHF. The CDR3, as DNA: TGTGCCAGCAGCTTAGGCCTGCCAAGCTCCTATAATTCACCCCTCCACTTT. The chain carries TRBV13 and TRBJ1-6; D ambiguous. The CDR3 spans 17 residues. The germline V gene encodes CDR1 PRHDT and CDR2 FYEKMQ (reference sequence). The V and J ends lost 0 bases and 0 bases respectively, with 9 bases between them.

V and J are TRBV18 and TRBJ2-5; D is unresolved. With 2 bases removed from V and 1 base from J, the gap between germline ends came to 5 bases. The CDR3 has 13 amino acids. The germline V gene encodes CDR1 KGHSH and CDR2 LQKENI. DNA for the CDR3: TGTGCCAGCTCACCAGCGGTCCAAGAGACCCAGTACTTC. This translates into CASSPAVQETQYF.

The V and J genes are TRBV7-9 and TRBJ2-1; D uncertain. Trimming shortened V by 4 bases and J by 7 bases, and 8 bases separated the two germline ends. Germline loops: CDR1 SEHNR, CDR2 FQNEAQ (reference sequence). CDR3 size: 12 residues. In DNA, the CDR3 is TGTGCCAGCAGCTCCTCGAGGAATGAGCAGTTCTTC. This gives the protein CASSSSRNEQFF. Full variable domain (missing parts from reference TRBV7-9 and TRBJ2-1): DTGVSQNPRHKITKRGQNVTFRCDPISEHNRLYWYRQTLGQGPEFLTYFQNEAQLEKSRLLSDRFSAERPKGSFSTLEIQRTEQGDSAMYLCASSSSRNEQFFGPGTRLTVL.

J is TRBJ1-1 and V is TRBV2, with D unresolved. V shed 6 bases and J shed 3 bases, with 11 bases lying between them. The CDR3 has 13 residues. Germline V CDR1 and CDR2: SNHLY, FYNNEI. Here the CDR3 DNA reads TGTGCCAGCAGAAGTGAACAAGACACTGAAGCTTTCTTT. Protein: CASRSEQDTEAFF.

This sequence joins TRBV20-1 and TRBJ2-3; tentatively, D is TRBD2 (5 bases). The germline gives CDR1 DFQATT, CDR2 SNEGSKA (reference sequence). Trimming took off 3 bases at V and 4 bases at J, with 17 bases between the two ends. The CDR3 is made up of 15 amino acids. DNA for the CDR3: TGCAGTGCTAGCGTATTAGCGCCCCCGGCAGATACGCAGTATTTT. Encoded protein: CSASVLAPPADTQYF.

This chain uses TRBV29-1 with TRBJ1-1, with TRBD1 matching over 10 bases. The length of the CDR3 is 15 residues. Germline V gives CDR1 SQVTM, CDR2 ANQGSEA. J was trimmed by 5 bases and V by 4 bases; bases with no gene match: 10. The CDR3 DNA reads as TGCAGCGTTGCTATGGACAGGGGGAGCTGGACTGAAGCTTTCTTT. It encodes CSVAMDRGSWTEAFF.

The rearrangement joins TRBV20-1 to TRBJ2-7; D is uncertain. This CDR3 region has 11 residues. Germline loops: CDR1 DFQATT, CDR2 SNEGSKA (reference sequence). Trimming left V 3 bases short and J 2 bases short, with 5 bases between. The CDR3 nucleotides read TGCAGTGCTAGTACGCCCTACGAGCAGTACTTC. Protein sequence: CSASTPYEQYF.

The chain carries TRBV23-1 and TRBJ2-1; 8 nucleotides line up with TRBD2. TRBV23-1 is reported as an ORF; its role is uncertain. Trimming took 6 bases from V and 7 from J; bases not matched to a gene: 20. The CDR3 runs to 18 residues. This chain's CDR3 is CASSLRGVRTSLSNEQFF. DNA of the CDR3: TGCGCCAGCAGCCTGAGAGGGGTTCGGACTAGCTTGTCGAATGAGCAGTTCTTC.

The rearrangement links TRBV21-1 to TRBJ2-7; the table gives TRBD1 as D, unverified against the DNA. TRBV21-1 corresponds to a pseudogene. The CDR3 sequence is 15 residues long. This chain's CDR3 is CASSKEAGTVKEQYF. The DNA of the CDR3 is TGTGCCAGCAGCAAAGAGGCTGGGACAGTTAAGGAGCAGTACTTC.

The rearrangement joins TRBV20-1 to TRBJ2-2; no firm D call. This CDR3 region has 15 residues. Germline V gene data show CDR1 as DFQATT and CDR2 as SNEGSKA (reference sequence). Trimming cost V 1 base and J 5 bases, with 14 bases left between them. CDR3 coding DNA: TGCAGTGCTAGAGGGGCCATAGGAGTGACCGGGGAGCTGTTTTTT. Translated, it gives CSARGAIGVTGELFF.

Here the CDR3 DNA reads TGCGCCAGCTCCGGAACAGGGGGTACAGATACGCAGTATTTT. This gives the protein CASSGTGGTDTQYF. This chain connects TRBV5-1 to TRBJ2-3, with 8 positions matching TRBD1. CDR1 SGHRS and CDR2 YFSETQ come from the germline V gene. The V and J ends lost 7 bases and 3 bases, in that order; junction bases with no gene match: 7. The CDR3 is 14 amino acids.

The gene calls are TRBV29-1 and TRBJ2-3; possibly TRBD1 for D (6 bases). Trimming cost V 6 bases and J 2 bases, with 12 bases left between them. Germline CDR1 reads SQVTM; CDR2 reads ANQGSEA. The CDR3 is 13 amino acids. The CDR3, as DNA: TGCAGCGTCCGACAGGAGCTCACAGATACGCAGTATTTT. Translation gives CSVRQELTDTQYF.

The chain couples TRBV20-1 to TRBJ1-2; D not certain. Germline V gene data show CDR1 as DFQATT and CDR2 as SNEGSKA (reference sequence). Trimming left V 6 bases short and J 4 bases short, with 15 bases between. The CDR3 has 13 amino acids. CDR3: CSATAIQSYGYTF. CDR3 sequence (DNA): TGCAGTGCCACGGCGATACAGAGCTATGGCTACACCTTC.

The chain is built from TRBV25-1 and TRBJ1-1; TRBD1 aligns across 9 bases. Germline loops: CDR1 MGHDK, CDR2 SYGVNS. This CDR3 contains 16 residues. The ends lost 1 base at V and 4 bases at J; junction bases unmatched: 7. The CDR3 bases are TGTGCCAGCAGTGAATCCCTAGGGACAGGGACCACTGAAGCTTTCTTT. As protein: CASSESLGTGTTEAFF.

This chain links TRBV12-3 or TRBV12-4 with TRBJ1-2, with D tentatively TRBD1 (5 bases). Trimming took 4 bases from V and 7 from J, leaving 16 bases between them. This CDR3 contains 14 residues. For the CDR3, the DNA is TGTGCCAGCAGTTCCGGGACTGGAGGGAGTGGCTACACCTTC. This gives the protein CASSSGTGGSGYTF.

The gene calls are TRBV29-1 and TRBJ1-1; D is unclear. Germline V gene data show CDR1 as SQVTM and CDR2 as ANQGSEA. The CDR3 is 13 residues long. V lost 6 bases and J lost 1, with 12 bases in between. The CDR3 is CSVAMNRNTEAFF. The CDR3 DNA reads TGCAGCGTCGCGATGAACCGGAACACTGAAGCTTTCTTT. Complete variable domain (other parts from reference TRBV29-1 and TRBJ1-1): SAVISQKPSRDICQRGTSLTIQCQVDSQVTMMFWYRQQPGQSLTLIATANQGSEATYESGFVIDKFPISRPNLTFSTLTVSNMSPEDSSIYLCSVAMNRNTEAFFGQGTRLTVV.

This clonotype occurred once. The V and J genes are TRBV29-1 and TRBJ2-1, with 8 bases aligning to TRBD1. CDR1 and CDR2 (germline): SQVTM, ANQGSEA. The CDR3 consists of 16 residues. Unmatched junction bases numbered 10, after V lost 6 bases and J lost 0 bases. The CDR3, as DNA: TGCAGCGTACGTACAGGGGGATCGGGCTCCTACAATGAGCAGTTCTTC. Translating gives CSVRTGGSGSYNEQFF.

The chain recombines TRBV4-1 with TRBJ2-5, with D possibly TRBD1 on 6 matching bases. The CDR3 runs to 13 residues. V was shortened by 3 bases and J by 2 bases, with 7 bases between the two germline ends. Germline V gene sequence: CDR1 MGHRA, CDR2 YSYEKL. CDR3 in DNA: TGCGCCAGCAGCCAGGGGACACAAGAGACCCAGTACTTC. It encodes CASSQGTQETQYF.

This clonotype was detected only once. The genes are TRBV6-5 and TRBJ2-4, with TRBD2 matching over 11 bases. Trimming took 5 bases from V and 8 from J; bases not matched to a gene: 5. CDR3 length equals 14 residues. The V gene's germline CDR1 is MNHEY and CDR2 SVGAGI. This CDR3 is CASSPGGLADIQYF. CDR3 nucleotides: TGTGCCAGCAGTCCCGGGGGACTAGCGGACATTCAGTACTTC.